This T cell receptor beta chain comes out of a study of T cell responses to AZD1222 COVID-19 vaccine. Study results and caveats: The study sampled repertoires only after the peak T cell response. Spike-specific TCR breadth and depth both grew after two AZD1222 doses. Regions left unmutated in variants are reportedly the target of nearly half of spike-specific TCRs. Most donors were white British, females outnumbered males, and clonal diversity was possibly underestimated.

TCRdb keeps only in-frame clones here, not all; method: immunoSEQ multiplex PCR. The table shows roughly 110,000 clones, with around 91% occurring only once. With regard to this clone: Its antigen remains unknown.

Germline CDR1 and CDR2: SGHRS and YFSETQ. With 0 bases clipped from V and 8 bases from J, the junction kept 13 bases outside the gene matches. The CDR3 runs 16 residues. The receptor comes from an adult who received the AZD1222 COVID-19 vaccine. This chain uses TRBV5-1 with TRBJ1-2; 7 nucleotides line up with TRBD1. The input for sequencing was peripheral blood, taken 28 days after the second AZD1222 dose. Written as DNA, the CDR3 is TGCGCCAGCAGCTTGGAAGGGGGCGGCAGGGCTCCAGGCTACACCTTC. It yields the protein CASSLEGGGRAPGYTF.